The TCR beta chain described here comes from a study of naive and memory T cell subsets. The study's findings and limits: Over 85% of naive TCR sequences appeared only once, unlike memory subsets. A clonotype means one alpha or beta sequence, not an alpha/beta pair.

The beta constant-region primer was an equimolar mix of two oligonucleotides covering TRBC1 and TRBC2. An oligonucleotide with the SP2 primer and a 12-nucleotide UMI was ligated to the cDNA 3' end. MiXCR, run by TCRdb on the UMI-ligation and nested PCR reads, gives a single entry per CDR3 protein. Counted here are 19,000 or so distinct CDR3 sequences, 9.5% to 12% occurring once; the ten biggest clones make up 18%. Looked up from germline, CDR1 is SGDLS and CDR2 is YYNGEE. The CDR3 runs to 18 residues. J lost 6 bases, V lost 2 bases, and 7 bases had no gene match. This clonotype has a handful of counts. Its antigen is still unknown.

The receptor comes from a human donor in good health. Material for sequencing was central memory CD8+ T cells from blood. The V gene is TRBV9, the J gene TRBJ2-2; 16 bases fit TRBD2. CDR3 nucleotide sequence: TGTGCCAGCAGCGTGGGACTAGCGGGAGGGGGATGGGCCGGGGAGCTGTTTTTT. It specifies CASSVGLAGGGWAGELFF.